The 31 T cell receptor beta chains listed next were all sequenced from one sample in a study of vaccination effects on CD4 cells after COVID-19. Only in-frame clones appear in the TCRdb table, and some are missing; sequencing was by immunoSEQ multiplex PCR. Among roughly 45,000 clones listed, around 75% were seen once. Antigen-specific CD4+ T cells were first expanded with viral peptide pools by the ViraFEST assay and only then sequenced. The culture ran for roughly 10 days before CD4+ T cells were isolated. By PCR, the person was confirmed to have had SARS-CoV-2 infection between March and December 2020. No antigen is known for these receptors. The starting material was CD4+ T cells from PBMCs cultured with a peptide pool, obtained before COVID-19 vaccination. The receptors come from a human donor who had a prior SARS-CoV-2 infection.

This clone was detected only once. The rearrangement links TRBV2 to TRBJ2-1; 14 bases map to TRBD2. CDR3 size: 16 residues. The junction had 8 bases not matched to a gene; V was cut back by 6 bases and J by 7 bases. Germline V gene sequence: CDR1 SNHLY, CDR2 FYNNEI. Written as DNA, the CDR3 is TGTGCCAGCAGGACTCCGGGACTAGCGGGAGATAATGAGCAGTTCTTC. It translates to CASRTPGLAGDNEQFF.

This chain links TRBV15 with TRBJ2-5; perhaps D is TRBD1 or TRBD2 (5 bases each). Germline V gives CDR1 LNHNV, CDR2 YYDKDF (reference sequence). The CDR3 runs 15 residues. Trimming took off 0 bases at V and 2 bases at J, with 10 bases between the two ends. For the CDR3, the DNA is TGTGCCACCAGCAGAGATCGGGGCATACAAGAGACCCAGTACTTC. Amino acid sequence: CATSRDRGIQETQYF.

The chain joins TRBV20-1 to TRBJ2-7, with 8 bases aligning to TRBD1. After removal of 7 bases from V and 2 bases from J, the junction contained 10 bases not matched to a gene. This CDR3 comprises 14 residues. Germline CDR1 DFQATT, CDR2 SNEGSKA (reference sequence). The CDR3 here is CSVSEGQAPYEQYF. CDR3 bases: TGCAGTGTTAGTGAGGGACAGGCCCCCTACGAGCAGTACTTC.

This chain uses TRBV2 with TRBJ1-5; 7 bases line up with TRBD1. The germline CDR1 and CDR2 sequences are SNHLY and FYNNEI. Trimming at V came to 6 bases and at J to 4 bases, leaving 9 bases not matched to a gene. This CDR3 has 15 amino acids. The CDR3 nucleotides are TGTGCCAGCAGACAAGACAGGGTCGGAAATCAGCCCCAGCATTTT. It specifies CASRQDRVGNQPQHF. Full variable domain (outside the CDR3, taken from reference TRBV2 and TRBJ1-5): EPEVTQTPSHQVTQMGQEVILRCVPISNHLYFYWYRQILGQKVEFLVSFYNNEISEKSEIFDDQFSVERPDGSNFTLKIRSTKLEDSAMYFCASRQDRVGNQPQHFGDGTRLSIL.

Details on this clone: Other DNA sequences of this sample code for an identical CDR3. The V call is TRBV9, the J call TRBJ1-1; D ambiguous. This CDR3 contains 13 residues. In germline, CDR1 is SGDLS, CDR2 YYNGEE. Trimming cost V 0 bases and J 1 base, with 4 bases left between them. CDR3 sequence: CASSVAGNTEAFF. In DNA form, the CDR3 reads TGTGCCAGCAGCGTAGCAGGGAACACTGAAGCTTTCTTT.

V is TRBV11-2 and J is TRBJ2-3, with TRBD2 matching over 10 bases. V shed 5 bases, J shed 4 bases, and the junction held 12 bases outside the gene matches. Germline V lookup: CDR1 SGHAT, CDR2 FQNNGV. CDR3 size: 17 residues. This CDR3 is CASSLGWERGGSDTQYF. CDR3 DNA sequence: TGTGCCAGCAGCCTGGGGTGGGAGCGGGGGGGCTCAGATACGCAGTATTTT.

This clone was seen more than once but under ten times. The chain employs TRBV18 and TRBJ1-5; D uncertain. Per the germline V gene, CDR1 is KGHSH and CDR2 is LQKENI. Trimming cost V 2 bases and J 11 bases, with 13 bases left between them. This CDR3 comprises 13 residues. The CDR3: CASSPGPYVAQHF. The CDR3 nucleotides read TGTGCCAGCTCACCAGGACCCTATGTTGCCCAGCATTTT.

The sample holds a few counts of this clone. The rearrangement uses TRBV4-1 and TRBJ1-2; perhaps TRBD1 as D (5 bases). This CDR3 region has 15 residues. Trimming removed 0 bases from V and 2 bases from J, with 10 bases in between. The germline CDR1 and CDR2 sequences are MGHRA and YSYEKL. CDR3 protein: CASSQDPRQNYGYTF. CDR3 nucleotides: TGCGCCAGCAGCCAAGATCCGAGACAGAACTATGGCTACACCTTC.

Only one count was recorded for this clone. The rearrangement uses TRBV5-1 and TRBJ2-2; D is ambiguous. Trimming shortened V by 2 bases and J by 1 base, and 9 bases separated the two germline ends. The CDR3 sequence is 15 residues long. Germline assignment: CDR1 SGHRS and CDR2 YFSETQ. The chain's CDR3 is CASSFGALNTGELFF. CDR3 DNA sequence: TGCGCCAGCAGCTTCGGTGCGTTGAACACCGGGGAGCTGTTTTTT.

V usage is TRBV4-2 and J usage is TRBJ1-6, with TRBD1 matching 7 bases. The V segment lost 5 bases and the J segment 7 bases; nucleotides outside the gene matches: 8. CDR3 length equals 15 residues. The germline gives CDR1 LGHNA, CDR2 YNFKEQ. The CDR3 DNA reads TGTGCCAGCAGCTCTCGACAGGGAGGAAATTCACCCCTCCACTTT. This gives the protein CASSSRQGGNSPLHF.

The chain recombines TRBV18 with TRBJ1-2; 9 nucleotides match TRBD1. Germline CDR1 reads KGHSH; CDR2 reads LQKENI. The CDR3 length is 17 residues. The V and J ends lost 0 bases and 3 bases, in that order; junction bases with no gene match: 8. The CDR3 bases are TGTGCCAGCTCACCACCGGGTCGGACAGGGGTGGACTATGGCTACACCTTC. Protein: CASSPPGRTGVDYGYTF.

The chain recombines TRBV10-3 with TRBJ2-7; perhaps TRBD1 as D (6 bases). CDR1 and CDR2 (germline): ENHRY, SYGVKD. The V end was cut by 3 bases, the J end by 4 bases, with 25 bases between. The CDR3 has 18 amino acids. The CDR3 loop reads CAISDFFFTGSPGYEQYF. CDR3 nucleotides: TGTGCCATCAGTGATTTCTTCTTTACAGGGTCCCCCGGGTACGAGCAGTACTTC.

V is TRBV7-9 and J is TRBJ2-2; 8 nucleotides agree with TRBD1. Trimming cost V 4 bases and J 5 bases; bases outside gene matches: 9. CDR3 length: 16 amino acids. CDR1 SEHNR and CDR2 FQNEAQ come from the germline V gene (reference sequence). CDR3 sequence (DNA): TGTGCCAGCAGCTCCCAGGACAGGGCAATTACCGGGGAGCTGTTTTTT. Translation: CASSSQDRAITGELFF.

The chain uses TRBV4-2 and TRBJ1-2; tentatively, D is TRBD1 (6 bases). The length of the CDR3 is 16 residues. Germline values: CDR1 LGHNA, CDR2 YNFKEQ. Trimming stripped 0 bases from V and 7 bases from J, with 18 bases between. CDR3 region: CASSQDVGTSGAGYTF. The CDR3 region has the DNA TGTGCCAGCAGCCAAGATGTCGGGACTTCGGGGGCTGGCTACACCTTC.

The chain is built from TRBV12-3 or TRBV12-4 and TRBJ2-5; maybe TRBD2 (5 bases). V lost 5 bases and J 7 bases, leaving 14 bases between the germline ends. The CDR3 extends over 13 amino acids. The chain's CDR3 is CASSARDLGTQYF. The CDR3 DNA is TGTGCCAGCAGTGCCCGGGATCTGGGGACCCAGTACTTC.

V gene TRBV9 combines with J gene TRBJ2-2; weak D call: TRBD1 (5 bases). This CDR3 has 17 amino acids. Germline CDR1 and CDR2: SGDLS and YYNGEE. The V gene lost 0 bases and the J gene lost 3 bases, with 15 bases spanning the gap. This chain's CDR3 is CASSVGLGQGDTGELFF. The CDR3 DNA reads as TGTGCCAGCAGCGTAGGGTTGGGTCAGGGCGACACCGGGGAGCTGTTTTTT. Full variable domain (rest looked up from reference TRBV9 and TRBJ2-2): DSGVTQTPKHLITATGQRVTLRCSPRSGDLSVYWYQQSLDQGLQFLIQYYNGEERAKGNILERFSAQQFPDLHSELNLSSLELGDSALYFCASSVGLGQGDTGELFFGEGSRLTVL.

J is TRBJ2-7 and V is TRBV5-3, with 7 bases aligning to TRBD2. TRBV5-3 belongs to the ORF category, with a function that is uncertain. This CDR3 region has 14 residues. With 4 bases clipped from V and 4 bases from J, the junction kept 8 bases outside the gene matches. Here the CDR3 reads CARSDSAGEYEQYF. The CDR3 nucleotides read TGTGCCAGAAGCGATTCGGCGGGAGAGTACGAGCAGTACTTC.

V usage is TRBV7-8 and J usage is TRBJ2-1, with D perhaps TRBD1 (5 bases). The germline V gene has CDR1 SGHVS and CDR2 FQNEAQ. The CDR3 has 16 residues. V lost 2 bases and J 9 bases, leaving 20 bases between the germline ends. The DNA of the CDR3 is TGTGCCAGCAGCTTAACCAACAGGCACCTACTGGTTGAGCAGTTCTTC. It translates to CASSLTNRHLLVEQFF.

The rearrangement uses TRBV15 and TRBJ1-2; TRBD1 agrees at 7 bases. CDR1 is LNHNV, CDR2 YYDKDF, per germline (reference sequence). V gave up 8 bases and J gave up 0 bases; unmatched junction bases: 12. The CDR3 totals 16 residues. This CDR3 is CATATGQQPANYGYTF. In DNA, the CDR3 is TGTGCCACCGCAACGGGACAGCAACCAGCTAACTATGGCTACACCTTC. The whole variable domain, filled in from reference TRBV15 and TRBJ1-2, reads DAMVIQNPRYQVTQFGKPVTLSCSQTLNHNVMYWYQQKSSQAPKLLFHYYDKDFNNEADTPDNFQSRRPNTSFCFLDIRSPGLGDTAMYLCATATGQQPANYGYTFGSGTRLTVV.

J is TRBJ2-3 and V is TRBV11-3; 11 bases map to TRBD2. V shed 3 bases and J 5 bases; nucleotides not matched to a gene: 4. CDR3 length: 15 amino acids. CDR1 is SGHNT and CDR2 is YENEEA in the germline V gene. The CDR3 coding sequence is TGTGCCAGCAGCTTGTGGACTAGCGGGCGAGATACGCAGTATTTT. Its translation: CASSLWTSGRDTQYF.

This sequence joins TRBV9 and TRBJ2-1, with D tentatively TRBD1 or TRBD2 (7 bases each). The length of the CDR3 is 15 residues. CDR1 is SGDLS and CDR2 is YYNGEE in the germline V gene. The V end lost 6 bases, the J end lost 2 bases, and 15 bases lay between the germline ends. The CDR3 sequence is CASTPGGGTYNEQFF. Here the CDR3 DNA reads TGTGCCAGCACCCCAGGGGGGGGAACCTACAATGAGCAGTTCTTC.

This clone has a single count. The chain is built from TRBV4-2 and TRBJ2-3; TRBD2 agrees at 8 bases. This CDR3 spans 16 amino acids. Trimming removed 3 bases from V and 4 bases from J; junction bases left unmatched: 9. CDR1 and CDR2 (germline): LGHNA, YNFKEQ. The CDR3 bases are TGTGCCAGCAGCCATGGAGTAGCGGGACCTGCAGATACGCAGTATTTT. Protein: CASSHGVAGPADTQYF.

Here the CDR3 DNA reads TGTGCCAGCAAAAGCCGGACTAGCGGGGGACTTTACGAGCAGTACTTC. Translating it yields CASKSRTSGGLYEQYF. The chain joins TRBV27 to TRBJ2-7, with 13 bases aligning to TRBD2. Germline CDR1 and CDR2: MNHEY and SMNVEV (reference sequence). With V trimmed by 7 bases and J by 4 bases, 10 bases remained unmatched. This CDR3 is 16 amino acids long.

The rearrangement uses TRBV3-1 (or the pseudogene TRBV3-2) and TRBJ2-7; tentative D call: TRBD1 (6 bases). Between the trimmed V and J ends, which lost 4 bases and 3 bases, there was a span of 19 bases. From germline, CDR1 is LGHDT and CDR2 YNNKEL (reference sequence). The CDR3 is 16 amino acids. The CDR3 nucleotides are TGTGCCAGCAGCCGACGCGTCGACAGGCCCGGCTACGAGCAGTACTTC. Translation gives CASSRRVDRPGYEQYF.

The chain combines TRBV7-2 with TRBJ1-5; 7 positions match TRBD1. V dropped 5 bases and J dropped 0; count of bases not matched to a gene: 7. The CDR3 sequence is 16 residues long. Germline lookup yields CDR1 SGHTA and CDR2 FQGNSA. The CDR3 sequence is CASSRDSVNSNQPQHF. CDR3 in DNA: TGTGCCAGCAGCCGGGACAGCGTTAATAGCAATCAGCCCCAGCATTTT.

The chain recombines TRBV2 with TRBJ1-2; 8 nucleotides agree with TRBD1. CDR1 and CDR2 from the germline V gene are SNHLY and FYNNEI. This CDR3 contains 14 residues. With 3 bases clipped from V and 6 bases from J, the junction kept 6 bases outside the gene matches. The CDR3 protein is CASSEAGGMDGYTF. The CDR3 DNA follows: TGTGCCAGCAGTGAGGCAGGGGGCATGGATGGCTACACCTTC.

This rearrangement joins TRBV19 to TRBJ2-5; 8 bases match TRBD2. The CDR3 covers 13 residues. Losses at the gene ends were 4 bases for V and 7 bases for J; bases not matched to a gene: 5. Germline V gene data show CDR1 as LNHDA and CDR2 as SQIVND (reference sequence). CDR3 nucleotides: TGTGCCAGTAGTACCACACGGGGGGGGACCCAGTACTTC. This codes for CASSTTRGGTQYF. The variable domain in full, completed from reference TRBV19 and TRBJ2-5, reads DGGITQSPKYLFRKEGQNVTLSCEQNLNHDAMYWYRQDPGQGLRLIYYSQIVNDFQKGDIAEGYSVSREKKESFPLTVTSAQKNPTAFYLCASSTTRGGTQYFGPGTRLLVL.

This clone is classed as medium-sized (0.01 to 0.1%). V is TRBV6-1 and J is TRBJ2-2, with a tentative D call TRBD2 (5 bases). V was pared by 0 bases and J by 5 bases, with 13 bases between. The CDR3 is 16 amino acids. Germline values: CDR1 MNHNS, CDR2 SASEGT. Here the CDR3 reads CASSEASYPGTGELFF. CDR3 bases: TGTGCCAGCAGTGAAGCTTCCTACCCGGGGACCGGGGAGCTGTTTTTT.

V usage is TRBV5-6 and J usage is TRBJ2-5, with D possibly being TRBD2 (6 bases). CDR3 size: 13 residues. Trimming left V 3 bases short and J 6 bases short, with 12 bases between. CDR1 is SGHDT, CDR2 YYEEEE, per germline. The CDR3 sequence is CASSWGDRKTQYF. CDR3 coding DNA: TGTGCCAGCAGCTGGGGGGATAGAAAGACCCAGTACTTC.

The chain has TRBV20-1 and TRBJ2-7; 11 nucleotides agree with TRBD2. Per the germline V gene, CDR1 is DFQATT and CDR2 is SNEGSKA (reference sequence). V shed 3 bases, J shed 2 bases, and the junction held 6 bases outside the gene matches. There are 15 residues in the CDR3. This chain's CDR3 is CSASPLAGGPYEQYF. As DNA, the CDR3 is TGCAGTGCTAGTCCGCTAGCGGGGGGACCCTACGAGCAGTACTTC.

The gene calls are TRBV11-1 and TRBJ2-2; D call uncertain. CDR1 is SGHAT, CDR2 FQDESV, per germline (reference sequence). Trimming cost V 1 base and J 8 bases, with 8 bases left between them. The CDR3 spans 13 residues. DNA of the CDR3: TGTGCCAGCAGCTTAGTTAGAGAAGGGGAGCTGTTTTTT. Protein product: CASSLVREGELFF.